The 8 T cell receptor beta chains in this list originate from one sample, sequenced in a study of tumor T cells in aggressive B-cell lymphoma. Here immunoSEQ multiplex PCR was the method, and the copy in TCRdb shows in-frame clones only, minus some. Of about 5,300 clones in the sample, roughly 84% were seen once. The material sequenced was tumor tissue. Receptors originate from an adult with diffuse large B cell lymphoma.

The J gene is TRBJ1-1, the V gene TRBV7-3; TRBD1 aligns across 7 bases. V was pared by 3 bases and J by 7 bases, with 5 bases of the junction left unmatched. The CDR3 runs to 13 residues. Germline V gene sequence: CDR1 SGHTA, CDR2 FQGTGA. CDR3 nucleotides: TGTGCCAGCAGCTTTATAGGGGGCGGTGAAGCTTTCTTT. It yields the protein CASSFIGGGEAFF.

This clone has just a few counts. The gene calls are TRBV27 and TRBJ2-7, with 11 bases matching TRBD1. With V trimmed by 1 base and J by 4 bases, 9 bases remained unmatched. Germline CDR1 reads MNHEY; CDR2 reads SMNVEV (reference sequence). This CDR3 region has 17 residues. The DNA of the CDR3 is TGTGCCAGCAGTTTATTAGCCGGACAGGGGGCATGGTACGAGCAGTACTTC. It encodes CASSLLAGQGAWYEQYF.

The chain recombines TRBV7-9 with TRBJ1-1, with TRBD1 identical over 8 bases. Germline lookup yields CDR1 SEHNR and CDR2 FQNEAQ (reference sequence). Trimming at V came to 1 base and at J to 4 bases, leaving 2 bases not matched to a gene. This CDR3 spans 14 amino acids. DNA of the CDR3: TGTGCCAGCAGCTTAGTCGACAGGGGCACTGAAGCTTTCTTT. Amino acid sequence: CASSLVDRGTEAFF.

The J gene is TRBJ2-7, the V gene TRBV29-1; a possible D gene is TRBD1 (6 bases). This CDR3 is built from 12 residues. Trimming took off 4 bases at V and 6 bases at J, with 13 bases between the two ends. Germline values: CDR1 SQVTM, CDR2 ANQGSEA. In nucleotides, the CDR3 is TGCAGCGTTGCAAACAGGGTCTCCGAGCAGTACTTC. This gives the protein CSVANRVSEQYF.

The V call is TRBV11-2, the J call TRBJ1-2; D unresolved. The CDR3 runs 13 residues. Germline V CDR1 and CDR2: SGHAT, FQNNGV. V was cut by 2 bases and J by 2 bases, with 6 bases left in between. The CDR3 loop is CASSLTVNYGYTF. CDR3 bases: TGTGCCAGCAGCTTAACAGTCAACTATGGCTACACCTTC.

The chain couples TRBV11-2 to TRBJ2-4; D unclear. Trimming cost V 5 bases and J 7 bases, with 12 bases left between them. The CDR3 contains 13 residues. The germline CDR1 and CDR2 sequences are SGHAT and FQNNGV. The CDR3 reads CASSTWSGNIQYF. The CDR3 DNA is TGTGCCAGCAGCACATGGAGTGGGAACATTCAGTACTTC. The whole variable domain, remainder taken from reference TRBV11-2 and TRBJ2-4, is EAGVAQSPRYKIIEKRQSVAFWCNPISGHATLYWYQQILGQGPKLLIQFQNNGVVDDSQLPKDRFSAERLKGVDSTLKIQPAKLEDSAVYLCASSTWSGNIQYFGAGTRLSVL.

The rearrangement joins TRBV4-1 to TRBJ2-5, with 8 bases identical to TRBD2. V dropped 4 bases and J dropped 5; count of bases not matched to a gene: 12. Germline V lookup: CDR1 MGHRA, CDR2 YSYEKL. This CDR3 is 16 amino acids long. CDR3 region: CASSRGAGAGGETQYF. The DNA of the CDR3 is TGCGCCAGCAGCCGCGGAGCGGGGGCTGGGGGGGAGACCCAGTACTTC.

This chain uses TRBV29-1 with TRBJ2-4; D not certain. The CDR3 length is 11 residues. Per germline, CDR1 SQVTM and CDR2 ANQGSEA. V lost 7 bases and J 8 bases, leaving 12 bases between the germline ends. The CDR3 loop is CSALSEDIQYF. CDR3 bases: TGCAGCGCCTTAAGCGAGGACATTCAGTACTTC.